Below are 11 T cell receptor beta chains sequenced from a single sample in a study of blood T cell repertoires in COVID-19. Produced via immunoSEQ multiplex PCR; TCRdb's table is partial and in-frame only. This sample has 84,000 or so clones, with over 75% found just once. The material sequenced was peripheral blood. These receptor sequences come from a human donor in a cohort sampled during active COVID-19.

J is TRBJ2-3 and V is TRBV7-2, with 10 positions matching TRBD2. This CDR3 region has 19 residues. Per germline, CDR1 SGHTA and CDR2 FQGNSA. V shed 4 bases and J 1 base; nucleotides not matched to a gene: 14. The CDR3 sequence is CASSSLLAGGPWGTDTQYF. CDR3 DNA: TGTGCCAGCAGCTCCCTCTTAGCGGGGGGCCCGTGGGGCACAGATACGCAGTATTTT.

The chain is built from TRBV2 and TRBJ1-5; maybe TRBD1 (6 bases). The germline V gene has CDR1 SNHLY and CDR2 FYNNEI. V lost 8 bases, J lost 7 bases, and 15 bases lay in between. The CDR3 sequence is 13 residues long. CDR3 sequence reads: CASGRGAEQPQHF. CDR3 nucleotide sequence: TGTGCCAGCGGGAGGGGGGCTGAACAGCCCCAGCATTTT.

This sequence joins TRBV5-1 and TRBJ1-1, with TRBD1 matching over 11 bases. The CDR3 spans 14 residues. Germline trimming cut 2 bases from V and 4 bases from J; bases unmatched to any gene: 1. The germline gives CDR1 SGHRS, CDR2 YFSETQ. DNA for the CDR3: TGCGCCAGCAGCTTCGGGACAGGGGGCACTGAAGCTTTCTTT. Residues: CASSFGTGGTEAFF.

The chain combines TRBV5-1 with TRBJ2-7, with 8 bases fitting TRBD1. The CDR3 spans 17 residues. J gave up 5 bases and V 1 base, and 14 bases lay outside the gene matches. Germline V gene lookup returns CDR1 SGHRS and CDR2 YFSETQ. This chain's CDR3 is CASSLLGSGTGRNEQYF. Here the CDR3 DNA reads TGCGCCAGCAGCTTGTTAGGGTCCGGGACAGGCAGGAACGAGCAGTACTTC.

V usage is TRBV5-1 and J usage is TRBJ1-3; D possibly corresponds to TRBD1 (6 bases). The CDR3 runs to 16 residues. CDR1 and CDR2 (germline): SGHRS, YFSETQ. The ends were cut back, 3 bases at V and 2 bases at J, with 15 bases in the middle. CDR3 coding DNA: TGCGCCAGCAGCTCACAGGGAGTTGGTCCTGGAAACACCATATATTTT. This gives the protein CASSSQGVGPGNTIYF.

The chain carries TRBV13 and TRBJ2-1; D is perhaps TRBD1 (6 bases). V was cut by 5 bases and J by 12 bases, with 17 bases left in between. The length of the CDR3 is 13 residues. Germline CDR1 reads PRHDT; CDR2 reads FYEKMQ (reference sequence). The CDR3 reads CASSKLGQSRQFF. CDR3 bases: TGTGCCAGCAGCAAACTAGGACAGTCCCGGCAGTTCTTC.

The chain links TRBV30 to TRBJ2-3; 7 bases agree with TRBD2. The junction had 9 bases not matched to a gene; V was cut back by 4 bases and J by 5 bases. Germline CDR1 and CDR2: GTSNPN and SVGIG (reference sequence). This CDR3 is built from 14 residues. Here the CDR3 DNA reads TGTGCCTGGACTCGGGCTAGCGGTTTAGATACGCAGTATTTT. It specifies CAWTRASGLDTQYF.

This clone was counted only a few times. This rearrangement joins TRBV2 to TRBJ2-6, with 7 nucleotides matching TRBD2. Germline values: CDR1 SNHLY, CDR2 FYNNEI. The CDR3 loop spans 16 amino acids. Unmatched junction bases numbered 3, after V lost 3 bases and J lost 1 base. The CDR3 DNA sequence: TGTGCCAGCAGTGACTCCGGGAGGTCTGGGGCCAACGTCCTGACTTTC. Protein product: CASSDSGRSGANVLTF.

The rearrangement links TRBV6-5 to TRBJ1-1, with 11 bases identical to TRBD1. V lost 7 bases and J lost 1; bases outside the gene matches: 2. Per the germline V gene, CDR1 is MNHEY and CDR2 is SVGAGI. The CDR3 contains 14 residues. The CDR3 sequence is CASKGTGGNTEAFF. The CDR3 region has the DNA TGTGCCAGCAAGGGGACAGGGGGGAACACTGAAGCTTTCTTT.

This clone was observed once. V usage is TRBV5-6 and J usage is TRBJ2-3; a weak D match, TRBD2 (7 bases). Germline loops: CDR1 SGHDT, CDR2 YYEEEE. V was shortened by 2 bases and J by 2 bases, with 9 bases between the two germline ends. CDR3 length: 14 residues. CDR3 bases: TGTGCCAGCAGCTTCGGGGGGCACACAGATACGCAGTATTTT. Translating gives CASSFGGHTDTQYF.

The rearrangement joins TRBV19 to TRBJ2-7, with TRBD1 matching over 8 bases. Unmatched junction bases numbered 5, after V lost 6 bases and J lost 4 bases. The CDR3 is 13 residues long. Germline V lookup: CDR1 LNHDA, CDR2 SQIVND (reference sequence). The CDR3 spells CASSTTGGYEQYF. CDR3 DNA: TGTGCCAGTAGCACAACAGGGGGGTACGAGCAGTACTTC.